This entry lists 23 T cell receptor beta chains sequenced from one sample in a study of cytomegalovirus exposure and HLA in healthy donors. PCR primers comprised 60 Vbeta and 13 Jbeta primers. The table came from immunoSEQ multiplex PCR; TCRdb's copy has only in-frame clones and leaves some out. The sample comprises more than 95,000 clones, 75% of which are singletons, and 1.3% rests with the top ten. Sequences were obtained from PBMCs. Every receptor here comes from a man aged 35 to 55 in good health and CMV-seronegative.

This clone was detected a few times. This chain joins TRBV28 and TRBJ2-7; D might be TRBD1 (6 bases). CDR3 length equals 14 residues. V shed 4 bases and J shed 1 base, with 11 bases lying between them. From germline, CDR1 is MDHEN and CDR2 SYDVKM. The CDR3 loop is CASSSPTGSYEQYF. The CDR3 DNA sequence: TGTGCCAGCAGTTCCCCGACAGGATCCTACGAGCAGTACTTC.

This chain links TRBV6-4 with TRBJ2-7; D may be TRBD2 (6 bases). V lost 8 bases and J 3 bases, leaving 14 bases between the germline ends. CDR3 length: 13 residues. Germline V gene data show CDR1 as MRHNA and CDR2 as SNTAGT. CDR3 sequence reads: CASFRGYVYEQYF. Here the CDR3 DNA reads TGTGCCAGCTTCCGGGGGTACGTCTACGAGCAGTACTTC.

J is TRBJ2-1 and V is TRBV7-8; D is possibly TRBD2 (6 bases). This CDR3 region has 15 residues. Trimming cost V 1 base and J 1 base, with 8 bases left between them. Germline CDR1 is SGHVS and CDR2 is FQNEAQ. The chain's CDR3 is CASSLVTSSYNEQFF. The CDR3 DNA reads as TGTGCCAGCAGCTTAGTGACTAGTTCCTACAATGAGCAGTTCTTC.

This clone was counted only a few times. The chain combines TRBV5-1 with TRBJ2-7, with 12 bases matching TRBD1. This CDR3 is 14 amino acids long. The V and J ends lost 7 bases and 4 bases, in that order; junction bases with no gene match: 6. CDR1 and CDR2 (germline): SGHRS, YFSETQ. DNA for the CDR3: TGCGCCAGCGGCTCGGGACAGGGGGCTTACGAGCAGTACTTC. Its translation: CASGSGQGAYEQYF.

This rearrangement joins TRBV19 to TRBJ1-1; 10 bases agree with TRBD1. Germline V CDR1 and CDR2: LNHDA, SQIVND (reference sequence). V lost 4 bases and J lost 1; bases outside the gene matches: 6. This CDR3 is built from 16 residues. For the CDR3, the DNA is TGTGCCAGTAGTAGCCCCCGGACAGGGGGGAACACTGAAGCTTTCTTT. Encoded protein: CASSSPRTGGNTEAFF. Drawing the rest from reference TRBV19 and TRBJ1-1, the complete variable domain is DGGITQSPKYLFRKEGQNVTLSCEQNLNHDAMYWYRQDPGQGLRLIYYSQIVNDFQKGDIAEGYSVSREKKESFPLTVTSAQKNPTAFYLCASSSPRTGGNTEAFFGQGTRLTVV.

The chain combines TRBV29-1 with TRBJ1-2; no firm D call. The CDR3 is 13 residues long. V was cut by 4 bases and J by 4 bases, with 13 bases left in between. Germline values: CDR1 SQVTM, CDR2 ANQGSEA. As DNA, the CDR3 is TGCAGCGTTGGCGGGGAATTGGGCTATGGCTACACCTTC. Amino acids: CSVGGELGYGYTF.

This chain connects TRBV25-1 to TRBJ2-1, with D unresolved. Germline assignment: CDR1 MGHDK and CDR2 SYGVNS. The CDR3 sequence is 12 residues long. With 6 bases removed from V and 1 base from J, the gap between germline ends came to 4 bases. In DNA, the CDR3 is TGTGCCAGCAGGCGGTCCTACAATGAGCAGTTCTTC. It specifies CASRRSYNEQFF. The full variable domain, its missing parts supplied by reference TRBV25-1 and TRBJ2-1, is EADIYQTPRYLVIGTGKKITLECSQTMGHDKMYWYQQDPGMELHLIHYSYGVNSTEKGDLSSESTVSRIRTEHFPLTLESARPSHTSQYLCASRRSYNEQFFGPGTRLTVL.

The genes are TRBV30 and TRBJ1-1; D not certain. The CDR3 extends over 13 amino acids. The V gene lost 5 bases and the J gene lost 1 base, with 11 bases spanning the gap. In germline, CDR1 is GTSNPN, CDR2 SVGIG (reference sequence). In DNA form, the CDR3 reads TGTGCCTGGTACCCACAGAGGAACACTGAAGCTTTCTTT. Translated, it gives CAWYPQRNTEAFF.

The V gene is TRBV7-7, the J gene TRBJ2-1; no firm D call. V lost 1 base to trimming and J lost 1 base, with 8 bases between them. CDR1 is SSHAT and CDR2 is FNYEAQ in the germline V gene (reference sequence). The CDR3 has 15 residues. Here the CDR3 reads CASSLEHLSYNEQFF. Here the CDR3 DNA reads TGTGCCAGCAGCTTAGAGCACTTGTCCTACAATGAGCAGTTCTTC.

The rearrangement links TRBV5-1 to TRBJ1-2; possible D gene TRBD1, 5 bases. The CDR3 contains 15 residues. V shed 0 bases and J shed 0 bases, with 9 bases lying between them. Germline V CDR1 and CDR2: SGHRS, YFSETQ. DNA of the CDR3: TGCGCCAGCAGCTTGGATGGGGCCACTAACTATGGCTACACCTTC. Its translation is CASSLDGATNYGYTF.

This chain links TRBV5-1 with TRBJ1-3, with TRBD1 matching 8 bases. CDR3 length: 14 residues. Trimming at V came to 5 bases and at J to 4 bases, leaving 5 bases not matched to a gene. Germline values: CDR1 SGHRS, CDR2 YFSETQ. The CDR3 loop reads CASRLTGEGNTIYF. The CDR3 DNA sequence: TGCGCCAGCAGGTTGACAGGGGAGGGAAACACCATATATTTT. Full variable domain (outside the CDR3, taken from reference TRBV5-1 and TRBJ1-3): KAGVTQTPRYLIKTRGQQVTLSCSPISGHRSVSWYQQTPGQGLQFLFEYFSETQRNKGNFPGRFSGRQFSNSRSEMNVSTLELGDSALYLCASRLTGEGNTIYFGEGSWLTVV.

CDR3 bases: TGTGCCAGCAGCTCAAGCCTGGGGGCCGGGAACACTGAAGCTTTCTTT. Translating it yields CASSSSLGAGNTEAFF. The chain is built from TRBV7-9 and TRBJ1-1, with D maybe TRBD1 (6 bases). The germline CDR1 and CDR2 sequences are SEHNR and FQNEAQ (reference sequence). The length of the CDR3 is 16 residues. With 4 bases removed from V and 1 base from J, the gap between germline ends came to 16 bases.

The V call is TRBV2, the J call TRBJ1-5, with 9 bases aligning to TRBD1. Germline V gene sequence: CDR1 SNHLY, CDR2 FYNNEI. The CDR3 spans 12 residues. V lost 5 bases, J lost 11 bases, and 4 bases stayed unmatched. Here the CDR3 DNA reads TGTGCCAGCAGTCTACAGGGGGCGTCCCAGCATTTT. It codes for CASSLQGASQHF.

The chain carries TRBV19 and TRBJ1-1; TRBD1 might be the D (5 bases). CDR3 length: 14 amino acids. Germline V gives CDR1 LNHDA, CDR2 SQIVND (reference sequence). V shed 6 bases and J shed 0 bases, with 11 bases lying between them. CDR3 coding DNA: TGTGCCAGTAGGAAAGGGGATATGAACACTGAAGCTTTCTTT. Translated: CASRKGDMNTEAFF.

Turning to this clone: The junction departs from germline at one end; a sequencing error may be responsible. The chain uses TRBV5-1 and TRBJ2-1; possibly TRBD2 for D (6 bases). The length of the CDR3 is 16 residues. Per the germline V gene, CDR1 is SGHRS and CDR2 is YFSETQ. As DNA, the CDR3 is TGCGCCAGCAGCTTGGCCGTGGGAGGCTCCCACAATGAGCAGTTCTTC. Its translation is CASSLAVGGSHNEQFF.

This sequence joins TRBV11-1 and TRBJ2-2, with unresolved D. The CDR3 runs 13 residues. The V end lost 3 bases, the J end lost 5 bases, and 7 bases lay between the germline ends. Germline CDR1 SGHAT, CDR2 FQDESV (reference sequence). DNA for the CDR3: TGTGCCAGCAGCTTGCTTACAACCGGGGAGCTGTTTTTT. Amino acid sequence: CASSLLTTGELFF. Combining the CDR3 with reference TRBV11-1 and TRBJ2-2 gives the whole variable domain EAEVAQSPRYKITEKSQAVAFWCDPISGHATLYWYRQILGQGPELLVQFQDESVVDDSQLPKDRFSAERLKGVDSTLKIQPAELGDSAMYLCASSLLTTGELFFGEGSRLTVL.

In this sample, this clone is medium-sized. The chain carries TRBV6-4 and TRBJ2-1; 12 bases are shared with TRBD2. Germline values: CDR1 MRHNA, CDR2 SNTAGT. There are 15 residues in the CDR3. The ends lost 5 bases at V and 7 bases at J; junction bases unmatched: 6. For the CDR3, the DNA is TGTGCCAGCAGTCAGACTAGCGGGGGTGGAAATGAGCAGTTCTTC. It codes for CASSQTSGGGNEQFF.

This clone has just one count. The V call is TRBV25-1, the J call TRBJ1-2, with 11 bases aligning to TRBD1. The CDR3 length is 14 residues. Germline V CDR1 and CDR2: MGHDK, SYGVNS. V lost 5 bases, J lost 8 bases, and 7 bases stayed unmatched. The CDR3 coding sequence is TGTGCCAGCAGTCAGGGACAGGGGGACGGAGGCTACACCTTC. Its translation: CASSQGQGDGGYTF.

The chain employs TRBV7-6 and TRBJ2-5; D possibly corresponds to TRBD1 (6 bases). Looked up from germline, CDR1 is SGHVS and CDR2 is FNYEAQ. V was cut by 5 bases and J by 4 bases, with 17 bases left in between. This CDR3 comprises 15 residues. The CDR3 is CASSPDRMFLETQYF. The CDR3 coding sequence is TGTGCCAGCAGCCCGGACAGAATGTTCTTAGAGACCCAGTACTTC.

The chain joins TRBV7-2 to TRBJ2-1, with 7 bases that match TRBD2. CDR1 and CDR2 (germline): SGHTA, FQGNSA. There are 13 residues in the CDR3. V gave up 2 bases and J gave up 8 bases; unmatched junction bases: 3. In DNA form, the CDR3 reads TGTGCCAGCAGCTTAACTGCGGGGGATGAGCAGTTCTTC. Encoded protein: CASSLTAGDEQFF.

The genes are TRBV6-5 and TRBJ2-7, with TRBD1 matching 7 bases. The V segment lost 2 bases and the J segment 0 bases; nucleotides outside the gene matches: 4. This CDR3 spans 15 amino acids. The germline CDR1 and CDR2 sequences are MNHEY and SVGAGI. CDR3 nucleotides: TGTGCCAGCAGTTACCCGAGGGACAGCTCCTACGAGCAGTACTTC. Encoded protein: CASSYPRDSSYEQYF.

The V and J genes are TRBV14 and TRBJ2-3; 8 nucleotides align to TRBD1. CDR1 and CDR2 from the germline V gene are SGHDN and FVKESK. CDR3 length equals 13 residues. V was clipped by 6 bases and J by 6 bases; unmatched bases: 5. In nucleotides, the CDR3 is TGTGCCAGCAGGACAGGGGCGGTGGATACGCAGTATTTT. This translates into CASRTGAVDTQYF.

The chain carries TRBV4-1 and TRBJ2-2, with D tentatively TRBD2 (6 bases). The CDR3 has 14 amino acids. In germline, CDR1 is MGHRA, CDR2 YSYEKL. Trimming took 7 bases from V and 2 from J, leaving 11 bases between them. The CDR3 region is CASMGGANTGELFF. The CDR3 DNA is TGCGCCAGCATGGGCGGGGCAAACACCGGGGAGCTGTTTTTT.